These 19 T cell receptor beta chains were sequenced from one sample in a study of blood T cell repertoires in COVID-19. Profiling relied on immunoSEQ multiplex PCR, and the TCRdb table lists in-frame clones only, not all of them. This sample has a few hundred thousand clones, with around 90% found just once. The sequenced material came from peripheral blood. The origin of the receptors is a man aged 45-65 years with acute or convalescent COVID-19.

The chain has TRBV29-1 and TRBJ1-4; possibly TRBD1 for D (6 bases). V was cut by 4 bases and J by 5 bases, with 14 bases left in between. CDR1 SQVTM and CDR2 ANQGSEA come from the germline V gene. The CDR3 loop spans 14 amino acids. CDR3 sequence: CSVGEGGLNEKLFF. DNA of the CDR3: TGCAGCGTTGGGGAGGGGGGCTTGAATGAAAAACTGTTTTTT. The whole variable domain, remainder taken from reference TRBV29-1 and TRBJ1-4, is SAVISQKPSRDICQRGTSLTIQCQVDSQVTMMFWYRQQPGQSLTLIATANQGSEATYESGFVIDKFPISRPNLTFSTLTVSNMSPEDSSIYLCSVGEGGLNEKLFFGSGTQLSVL.

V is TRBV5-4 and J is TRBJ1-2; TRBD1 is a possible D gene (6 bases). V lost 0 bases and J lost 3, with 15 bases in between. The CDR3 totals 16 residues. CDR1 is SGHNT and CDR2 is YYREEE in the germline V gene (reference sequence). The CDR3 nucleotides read TGTGCCAGCAGCTTGGCCAGCGACAGGCCGTACTATGGCTACACCTTC. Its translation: CASSLASDRPYYGYTF.

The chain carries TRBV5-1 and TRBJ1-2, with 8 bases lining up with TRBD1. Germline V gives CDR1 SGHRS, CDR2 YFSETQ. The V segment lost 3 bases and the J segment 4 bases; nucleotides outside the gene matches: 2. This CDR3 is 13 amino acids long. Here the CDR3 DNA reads TGCGCCAGCAGCTCAGGGGGCGGCTATGGCTACACCTTC. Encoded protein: CASSSGGGYGYTF.

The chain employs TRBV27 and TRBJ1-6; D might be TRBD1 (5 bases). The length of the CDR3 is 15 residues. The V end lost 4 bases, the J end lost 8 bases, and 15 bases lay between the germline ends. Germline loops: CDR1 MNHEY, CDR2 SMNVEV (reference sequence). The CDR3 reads CASSSLQVLDSPLHF. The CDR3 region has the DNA TGTGCCAGCAGTTCCTTACAGGTTTTGGATTCACCCCTCCACTTT.

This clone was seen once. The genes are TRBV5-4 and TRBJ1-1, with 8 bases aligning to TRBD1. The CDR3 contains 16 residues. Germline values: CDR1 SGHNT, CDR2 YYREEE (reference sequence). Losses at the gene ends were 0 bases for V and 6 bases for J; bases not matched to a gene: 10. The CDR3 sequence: CASSLVPGTGGPEAFF. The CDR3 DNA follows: TGTGCCAGCAGCTTGGTCCCCGGGACAGGAGGCCCTGAAGCTTTCTTT.

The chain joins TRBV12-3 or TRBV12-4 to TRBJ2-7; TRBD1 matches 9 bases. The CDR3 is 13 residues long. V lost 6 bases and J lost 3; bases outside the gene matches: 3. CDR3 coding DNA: TGTGCCAGCAGCTGGACAGGGGACTACGAGCAGTACTTC. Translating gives CASSWTGDYEQYF.

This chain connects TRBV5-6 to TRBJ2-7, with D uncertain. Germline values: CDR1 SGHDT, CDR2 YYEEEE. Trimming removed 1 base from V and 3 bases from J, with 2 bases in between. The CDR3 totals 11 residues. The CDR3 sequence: CASSLYYEQYF. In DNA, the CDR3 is TGTGCCAGCAGCTTGTACTACGAGCAGTACTTC.

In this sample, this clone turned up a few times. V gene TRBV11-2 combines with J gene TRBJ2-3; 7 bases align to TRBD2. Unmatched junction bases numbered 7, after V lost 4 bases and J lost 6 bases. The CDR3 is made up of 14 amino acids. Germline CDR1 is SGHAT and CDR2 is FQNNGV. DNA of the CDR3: TGTGCCAGCAGCTCAGCGGGGTCCAGCGATACGCAGTATTTT. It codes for CASSSAGSSDTQYF.

CDR3: CASRPRWGDQPQHF. DNA of the CDR3: TGTGCCAGCAGACCACGCTGGGGGGATCAGCCCCAGCATTTT. The chain carries TRBV27 and TRBJ1-5; a possible D gene is TRBD1 (5 bases). The V and J ends lost 6 bases and 5 bases respectively, with 14 bases between them. This CDR3 is 14 amino acids long. Looked up from germline, CDR1 is MNHEY and CDR2 is SMNVEV (reference sequence).

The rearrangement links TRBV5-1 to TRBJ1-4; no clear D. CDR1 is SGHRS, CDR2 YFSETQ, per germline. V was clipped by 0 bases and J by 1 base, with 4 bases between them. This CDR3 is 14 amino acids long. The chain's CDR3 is CASSLAGTNEKLFF. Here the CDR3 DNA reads TGCGCCAGCAGCTTGGCCGGAACTAATGAAAAACTGTTTTTT.

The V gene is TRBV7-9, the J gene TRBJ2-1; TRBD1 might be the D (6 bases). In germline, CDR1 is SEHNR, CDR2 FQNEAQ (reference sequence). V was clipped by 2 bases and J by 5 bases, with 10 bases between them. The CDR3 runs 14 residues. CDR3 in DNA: TGTGCCAGCAGCTTATACAGGACAGACAATGAGCAGTTCTTC. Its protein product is CASSLYRTDNEQFF.

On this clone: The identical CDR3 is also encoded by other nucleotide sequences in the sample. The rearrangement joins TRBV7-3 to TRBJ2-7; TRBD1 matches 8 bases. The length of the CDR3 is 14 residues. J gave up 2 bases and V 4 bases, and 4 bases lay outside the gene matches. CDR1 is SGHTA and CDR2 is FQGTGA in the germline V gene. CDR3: CASSSGTGAYEQYF. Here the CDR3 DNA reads TGTGCCAGCAGCTCCGGGACAGGCGCCTACGAGCAGTACTTC.

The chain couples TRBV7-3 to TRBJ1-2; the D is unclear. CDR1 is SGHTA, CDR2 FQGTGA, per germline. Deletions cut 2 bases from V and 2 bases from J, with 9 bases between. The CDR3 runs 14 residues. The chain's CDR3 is CASSLVRGNYGYTF. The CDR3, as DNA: TGTGCCAGCAGCTTAGTCCGAGGGAACTATGGCTACACCTTC.

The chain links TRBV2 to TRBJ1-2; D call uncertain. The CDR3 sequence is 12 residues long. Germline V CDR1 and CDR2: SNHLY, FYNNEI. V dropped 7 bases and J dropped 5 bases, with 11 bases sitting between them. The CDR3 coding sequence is TGTGCCAGCAATGTGGGAGGATATGGCTACACCTTC. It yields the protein CASNVGGYGYTF.

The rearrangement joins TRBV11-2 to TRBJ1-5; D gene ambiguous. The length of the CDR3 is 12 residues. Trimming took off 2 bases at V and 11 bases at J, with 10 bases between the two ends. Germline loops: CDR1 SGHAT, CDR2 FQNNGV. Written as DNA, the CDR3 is TGTGCCAGCAGCTTACCCCGCGGGACCCAGCATTTT. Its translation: CASSLPRGTQHF.

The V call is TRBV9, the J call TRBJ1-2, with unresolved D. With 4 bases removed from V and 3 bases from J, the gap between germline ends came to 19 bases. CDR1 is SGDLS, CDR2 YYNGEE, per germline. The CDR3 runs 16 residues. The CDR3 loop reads CASSPRADSTHYGYTF. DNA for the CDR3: TGTGCCAGCAGCCCCCGTGCGGACTCTACCCACTATGGCTACACCTTC.

For the CDR3, the DNA is TGTGCCAGCAGTTTAGCGGCCAGGATAGCTTTCTTT. Protein: CASSLAARIAFF. The V gene is TRBV12-3 or TRBV12-4, the J gene TRBJ1-1, with D uncertain. This CDR3 has 12 amino acids. The V and J ends lost 0 bases and 10 bases respectively, with 9 bases between them.

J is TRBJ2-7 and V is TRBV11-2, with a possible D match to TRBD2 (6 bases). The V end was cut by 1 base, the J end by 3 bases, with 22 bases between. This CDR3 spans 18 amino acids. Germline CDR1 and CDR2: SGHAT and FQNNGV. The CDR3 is CASSLVGTGTSLLYEQYF. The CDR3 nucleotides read TGTGCCAGCAGCTTAGTGGGTACCGGGACTTCTCTCCTCTACGAGCAGTACTTC.

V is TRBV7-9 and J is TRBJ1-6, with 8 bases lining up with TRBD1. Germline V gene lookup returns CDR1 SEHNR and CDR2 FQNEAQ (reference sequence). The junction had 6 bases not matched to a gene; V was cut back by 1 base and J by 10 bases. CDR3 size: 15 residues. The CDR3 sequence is CASSLGGRGLSPLHF. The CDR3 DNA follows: TGTGCCAGCAGCTTAGGCGGCAGGGGGCTATCACCCCTCCACTTT.